The 9 T cell receptor beta chains below come from one sample, sequenced in a study of cytomegalovirus exposure and HLA in healthy donors (dated by TCRdb to 2017 to 2019). The protocol used for the library was the immunoSEQ multiplex PCR assay. For the multiplex PCR, a mixture combining 60 forward primers for TCR Vbeta segments and 13 reverse primers for TCR Jbeta segments was used. This immuneACCESS table, as held by TCRdb, lists in-frame sequences with V and J called but not all clones. Of the missing ones, under half trace to an unresolved V gene in checked studies; the others have no known cause. This sample comprises approximately 100,000 clones, around two thirds of them detected only once. The ten largest account for about 3.5% of the sample. The source material was PBMCs. The receptors derive from a woman between 45 and 60 years old in good health and CMV-seronegative.

The chain links TRBV5-1 to TRBJ2-5; 7 nucleotides agree with TRBD2. The assigned J gene may be wrong: the sequence end matches TRBJ2-7 better. Germline loops: CDR1 SGHRS, CDR2 YFSETQ. There are 13 residues in the CDR3. The DNA of the CDR3 is TGCGCCAGCAGCCGCTTTACGGGGGGCGAGCAGTACTTC. It specifies CASSRFTGGEQYF.

This clone was found a few times. The chain couples TRBV7-9 to TRBJ2-2; D possibly corresponds to TRBD1 (5 bases). This CDR3 is 17 amino acids long. The V gene lost 4 bases and the J gene lost 8 bases, with 23 bases spanning the gap. CDR1 SEHNR and CDR2 FQNEAQ come from the germline V gene (reference sequence). The CDR3 DNA sequence: TGTGCCAGCAGCTACCAGGGTCGGCGGATCACCGGAGGGGAGCTGTTTTTT. Residues: CASSYQGRRITGGELFF.

The chain combines TRBV10-3 with TRBJ2-7; 7 bases are a match to TRBD2. The V and J ends lost 0 bases and 4 bases, in that order; junction bases with no gene match: 6. This CDR3 comprises 15 residues. Germline CDR1 ENHRY, CDR2 SYGVKD. The CDR3 loop reads CAISESAGMVYEQYF. The CDR3, as DNA: TGTGCCATCAGTGAGTCAGCGGGAATGGTGTACGAGCAGTACTTC.

The CDR3 reads CASSDQGLGGYGYTF. The CDR3 region has the DNA TGTGCCAGCAGTGACCAGGGATTAGGCGGCTATGGCTACACCTTC. The chain recombines TRBV6-4 with TRBJ1-2, with D possibly matching TRBD1 (5 bases). Trimming stripped 2 bases from V and 4 bases from J, with 14 bases between. This CDR3 contains 15 residues. Germline CDR1 and CDR2: MRHNA and SNTAGT.

The rearrangement uses TRBV5-7 and TRBJ2-1; 7 nucleotides align to TRBD2. TRBV5-7 is sorted into the ORF group, with uncertain function. The V segment lost 9 bases and the J segment 8 bases; nucleotides outside the gene matches: 17. The CDR3 consists of 15 residues. The CDR3 is CANKGLAGVVHEQFF. CDR3 nucleotide sequence: TGTGCCAACAAGGGCTTGGCGGGAGTAGTGCATGAGCAGTTCTTC.

This clone showed up just a few times. The genes are TRBV5-6 and TRBJ1-2, with a tentative D call TRBD1 (6 bases). Per the germline V gene, CDR1 is SGHDT and CDR2 is YYEEEE. Deletions cut 3 bases from V and 6 bases from J, with 15 bases between. CDR3 length equals 14 residues. CDR3 in DNA: TGTGCCAGCAGCTACGCGGGGGGCGAAAATGGCTACACCTTC. Translation: CASSYAGGENGYTF.

This rearrangement joins TRBV5-1 to TRBJ1-5, with 8 positions matching TRBD1. V gave up 1 base and J gave up 2 bases; unmatched junction bases: 2. The CDR3 is 15 residues long. The germline CDR1 and CDR2 sequences are SGHRS and YFSETQ. This CDR3 reads CASSLLGQGNQPQHF. The CDR3 region has the DNA TGCGCCAGCAGCTTGTTGGGACAGGGCAATCAGCCCCAGCATTTT.

This clone was counted between two and nine times. The chain combines TRBV9 with TRBJ1-1, with D maybe TRBD1 (6 bases). The CDR3 covers 14 residues. Trimming took 3 bases from V and 5 from J, leaving 14 bases between them. CDR1 and CDR2 from the germline V gene are SGDLS and YYNGEE. The CDR3 loop reads CASSAVQGGTEAFF. For the CDR3, the DNA is TGTGCCAGCAGCGCCGTACAGGGTGGTACTGAAGCTTTCTTT.

This chain uses TRBV6-4 with TRBJ2-2; D gene uncertain. The V gene lost 0 bases and the J gene lost 0 bases, with 8 bases spanning the gap. The CDR3 is 16 amino acids. CDR1 is MRHNA and CDR2 is SNTAGT in the germline V gene. The CDR3 DNA is TGTGCCAGCAGTGACTCGCGGCTCACGAACACCGGGGAGCTGTTTTTT. This translates into CASSDSRLTNTGELFF.